The rows below give T cell receptor beta chains drawn from one sample of a study of post-analysis software for immune sequencing data. MiXCR was run by TCRdb on the PCR reads, yielding one entry per CDR3 protein. The sample has hundreds of thousands of distinct CDR3 sequences; roughly 30% are singletons. The sample taken for sequencing was blood. The receptors shown here come from a girl aged 10 to 17 with multiple sclerosis. CDR3s include the opening cysteine and the closing phenylalanine or tryptophan. Each record gives: J gene, V gene, CDR3 protein.

TRBJ2-1 | TRBV6-4 | CASSVSGTSSYNEQFF
TRBJ1-6 | TRBV29-1 | CSVVVGVNSPLHF
TRBJ1-5 | TRBV6-1 | CASSGRDRADGNQPQHF
TRBJ2-1 | TRBV29-1 | CSIGDYNEQFF
TRBJ1-2 | TRBV4-3 | CASSRVPGQGYGYTF
TRBJ2-5 | TRBV2 | CASSTAHWREGETQYF
TRBJ2-4 | TRBV29-1 | CSVVRGEGNIQYF
TRBJ2-3 | TRBV2 | CTTHRGAGGLSDTQYF
TRBJ1-6 | TRBV6-5 | CASSSTGLNNSPLHF
TRBJ2-1 | TRBV18 | CASSPDYSCNEQFF
TRBJ1-5 | TRBV20-1 | CSAKGGDRGNQPQHF
TRBJ2-5 | TRBV29-1 | CSVEDGGTQYF
TRBJ2-5 | TRBV28 | CASSFGPRYGQYF
TRBJ2-2 | TRBV24-1 | CATSDRALAGTPGELFF
TRBJ2-3 | TRBV20-1 | CSARVADREYTDTQYF
TRBJ1-1 | TRBV4-3 | CASSQDPGRRRAFF
TRBJ1-5 | TRBV7-9 | CASSNGGSNQPQHF
TRBJ2-6 | TRBV6-5 | CASSYLRLSSGANVLTF
TRBJ2-1 | TRBV4-3 | CASSQGGTSGSMGEQFF
NA | TRBV6-2/TRBV6-3 | CASSYPRSSDEETQYF
TRBJ2-5 | TRBV7-2 | CASSPTGTVSDQYF
TRBJ1-2 | TRBV20-1 | CSATTGPLHGYTF
TRBJ2-3 | TRBV20-1 | CSALPGISTDTQYF
TRBJ2-2 | TRBV29-1 | CSVVQGWNTGELFF
TRBJ1-1 | TRBV28 | CASSPPDRARTGAFF
TRBJ1-2 | TRBV12-3/TRBV12-4 | CASRIQGAHSNYGYTF
TRBJ2-1 | TRBV5-1 | CASRPGPGLDEQFF